Here is one T cell receptor (beta chain) with its context. The source of the sample is a study of blood T cell repertoires in COVID-19. CDR1 KGHDR and CDR2 SFDVKD come from the germline V gene. The CDR3 length is 15 residues. V dropped 9 bases and J dropped 0 bases, with 15 bases sitting between them. Assignment of participants to cohorts was predicated upon participant-reported clinical history. Authors' analysis steps: The assay estimated nucleated cells by amplifying reference gene primers. TCRdb keeps only in-frame clones here, not all; method: immunoSEQ multiplex PCR. D and trimming come from the DNA, and the V and J calls and clone size come from that table. The sample shows 150,000 to 200,000 clones, roughly three quarters of them seen only once.

The material sequenced was PBMCs or T cells enriched from blood (not recorded which). The gene calls are TRBV24-1 and TRBJ2-3; possibly TRBD1 for D (5 bases). This TCR was recovered from a woman in her fifties or sixties with acute COVID-19. In DNA, the CDR3 is TGTGCCACCGGTTTTGACAGAGCTAGCACAGATACGCAGTATTTT. Translation gives CATGFDRASTDTQYF.